This record covers a single T cell receptor beta chain. Antigen specificity is unknown. The sample originates from a study of shared clonotypes between healthy human individuals. The overall study: Samples came from two female and a few male donors aged 18 to 49.

The investigators split CD4+ cells into a CD45RA+ naive subset and a CD45RA-negative memory subset. Overall study results and limits: In having few donors, the study represented limited genetic and exposure-history diversity. Naive CD4 clonotype sharing across a few donors was approximately 5%.

Assay used: immunoSEQ multiplex PCR; TCRdb lists only in-frame clones, some missing. This table holds a few hundred thousand clones, about 97% found once. Germline V gene data show CDR1 as SGHNT and CDR2 as YYREEE (reference sequence). Losses at the gene ends were 4 bases for V and 3 bases for J; bases not matched to a gene: 10. The CDR3 spans 16 residues. The sequenced material came from naive CD4+ T cells sorted from blood. Subset reported: CD45RA+ positively selected. This sequence originates from a woman aged 25-40 years in good health. This chain connects TRBV5-4 to TRBJ2-5; TRBD2 aligns across 9 bases. The CDR3 loop is CASSPGGASGEETQYF. The CDR3 DNA follows: TGTGCCAGCAGCCCGGGGGGTGCTAGCGGGGAAGAGACCCAGTACTTC.